Listed here are 13 T cell receptor beta chains from one sample, sequenced in a study of T cells after yellow fever vaccination (dated by TCRdb to the late 2010s). This specimen's treatment or condition label, interpreted: live attenuated yellow fever vaccine strain. The method behind the library was 5' RACE. TCRdb records Illumina HiSeq 2500 as the sequencer. TCRdb ran its own pipeline on the public reads, namely fastp trimming at Q25 and MiXCR clone calling, and kept in-frame beta chains. Rows are combined by CDR3 protein, so each entry shows the most common genes and DNA. The sample has 120,000 or so distinct CDR3 sequences on record, 7.2% of them singletons. The leading ten clones occupy over 2.5% of the sample. The sequenced sample was CD4+ T cells sorted from PBMCs, obtained roughly 47 days after the first yellow fever vaccination. These receptors were taken from a man aged 18 to 29 who received the YFV17D yellow fever vaccine.

This clonotype was picked up many times. The genes are TRBV5-1 and TRBJ2-7; 9 bases are a match to TRBD1. This CDR3 spans 14 amino acids. J was trimmed by 5 bases and V by 6 bases; bases with no gene match: 9. Germline values: CDR1 SGHRS, CDR2 YFSETQ. CDR3 DNA: TGCGCCAGCATGCCGGGACAGGGCATCGACGAGCAGTACTTC. Translating it yields CASMPGQGIDEQYF.

The chain combines TRBV12-3 or TRBV12-4 with TRBJ2-5; a possible D gene is TRBD2 (6 bases). This CDR3 region has 14 residues. V gave up 3 bases and J gave up 5 bases, with 13 bases separating them. The CDR3 DNA follows: TGTGCCAGCAGTTTTGGCCCAGCGGGCGAGACCCAGTACTTC. Translation: CASSFGPAGETQYF.

This clonotype was detected many times. The gene calls are TRBV7-3 and TRBJ1-1; a possible D gene is TRBD1 (5 bases). This CDR3 comprises 15 residues. The V gene lost 6 bases and the J gene lost 3 bases, with 17 bases spanning the gap. Germline V CDR1 and CDR2: SGHTA, FQGTGA. As DNA, the CDR3 is TGTGCCAGCAGTCAAAGCGGGGCGGTGTACACTGAAGCTTTCTTT. Amino acids: CASSQSGAVYTEAFF. Complete variable domain (other parts from reference TRBV7-3 and TRBJ1-1): GAGVSQTPSNKVTEKGKYVELRCDPISGHTALYWYRQSLGQGPEFLIYFQGTGAADDSGLPNDRFFAVRPEGSVSTLKIQRTERGDSAVYLCASSQSGAVYTEAFFGQGTRLTVV.

This clonotype was counted ten times or more. V and J are TRBV30 and TRBJ2-5; possibly TRBD2 for D (6 bases). CDR1 is GTSNPN, CDR2 SVGIG, per germline (reference sequence). The CDR3 sequence is 13 residues long. Trimming left V 4 bases short and J 0 bases short, with 9 bases between. The CDR3 bases are TGTGCCTGGACGGGCGGGGACCAAGAGACCCAGTACTTC. Its translation: CAWTGGDQETQYF.

Ten or more counts support this clonotype. The chain is built from TRBV4-3 and TRBJ1-5; D possibly corresponds to TRBD1 (5 bases). Germline assignment: CDR1 LGHNA and CDR2 YSLEER. CDR3 size: 16 residues. Between the trimmed V and J ends, which lost 0 bases and 5 bases, there was a span of 14 bases. The CDR3 DNA reads as TGCGCCAGCAGCCAAGATCTCGGCAGGGAGTATCAGCCCCAGCATTTT. Translating gives CASSQDLGREYQPQHF.

This clonotype showed up many times. V and J are TRBV6-4 and TRBJ1-5; D possibly corresponds to TRBD1 (5 bases). V lost 6 bases, J lost 0 bases, and 24 bases lay in between. CDR3 size: 19 residues. Germline CDR1 is MRHNA and CDR2 is SNTAGT. This chain's CDR3 is CASSTNRDSGGYSNQPQHF. CDR3 bases: TGTGCCAGCAGCACCAACCGGGACTCAGGAGGTTATAGCAATCAGCCCCAGCATTTT.

This clonotype was counted at least ten times. The chain has TRBV5-4 and TRBJ2-1, with D possibly being TRBD2 (6 bases). V lost 4 bases to trimming and J lost 2 bases, with 13 bases between them. This CDR3 is built from 15 residues. Germline assignment: CDR1 SGHNT and CDR2 YYREEE (reference sequence). CDR3 DNA: TGTGCCAGCAGCGAAAGCGGGCGGACCTACAATGAGCAGTTCTTC. Translation: CASSESGRTYNEQFF.

This clonotype was seen ten or more times. The chain's CDR3 is CASSIWVGNTIYF. For the CDR3, the DNA is TGTGCCAGTAGTATATGGGTCGGAAACACCATATATTTT. The V call is TRBV19, the J call TRBJ1-3, with D hard to call. Trimming took off 2 bases at V and 4 bases at J, with 6 bases between the two ends. Germline V lookup: CDR1 LNHDA, CDR2 SQIVND (reference sequence). The CDR3 runs 13 residues. The whole variable domain, filled in from reference TRBV19 and TRBJ1-3, reads DGGITQSPKYLFRKEGQNVTLSCEQNLNHDAMYWYRQDPGQGLRLIYYSQIVNDFQKGDIAEGYSVSREKKESFPLTVTSAQKNPTAFYLCASSIWVGNTIYFGEGSWLTVV.

At least ten counts were recorded for this clonotype. J is TRBJ2-7 and V is TRBV27; D gene uncertain. The CDR3 is 13 residues long. Trimming removed 6 bases from V and 2 bases from J, with 11 bases in between. Germline CDR1 reads MNHEY; CDR2 reads SMNVEV (reference sequence). DNA for the CDR3: TGTGCCAGCAGCCGTGGCACTACCTACGAGCAGTACTTC. Residues: CASSRGTTYEQYF.

The V and J genes are TRBV6-1 and TRBJ2-3, with 8 bases identical to TRBD2. This CDR3 is built from 11 residues. The V gene's germline CDR1 is MNHNS and CDR2 SASEGT. Germline trimming cut 10 bases from V and 13 bases from J; bases unmatched to any gene: 10. CDR3 bases: TGTGCCACCCTCCGGGGGGGCCGGGAGTATTTT. Its protein product is CATLRGGREYF.

This clonotype was counted ten times or more. The V call is TRBV5-1, the J call TRBJ2-7, with D maybe TRBD1 (6 bases). The CDR3 contains 16 residues. Germline assignment: CDR1 SGHRS and CDR2 YFSETQ. V was cut by 0 bases and J by 3 bases, with 16 bases left in between. CDR3 region: CASSLAGQIGSYEQYF. The CDR3 DNA follows: TGCGCCAGCAGCTTGGCCGGACAGATAGGGAGCTACGAGCAGTACTTC.

This clonotype appeared many times. The CDR3 sequence: CASSLGVGRETQYF. In nucleotides, the CDR3 is TGTGCCAGCAGCTTAGGTGTCGGGAGGGAGACCCAGTACTTC. The chain links TRBV7-2 to TRBJ2-5, with 7 positions matching TRBD2. CDR1 SGHTA and CDR2 FQGNSA come from the germline V gene. V shed 1 base and J 5 bases; nucleotides not matched to a gene: 4. The CDR3 consists of 14 residues.

This clonotype was counted ten times or more. J is TRBJ2-4 and V is TRBV11-2, with TRBD1 matching over 7 bases. CDR1 SGHAT and CDR2 FQNNGV come from the germline V gene. The CDR3 consists of 19 residues. With 1 base clipped from V and 1 base from J, the junction kept 13 bases outside the gene matches. The CDR3, as DNA: TGTGCCAGCAGCTTAGGAGGCAGGGGGACCATGTTGGCCAAAAACATTCAGTACTTC. Translated, it gives CASSLGGRGTMLAKNIQYF.